Here is one T cell receptor beta chain with its context. One junction end disagrees with the germline gene, perhaps due to a read error. In germline, CDR1 is SNHLY, CDR2 FYNNEI. The CDR3 covers 14 residues. The data derive from a study of CD8+CD57+ T cells in acquired aplastic anemia. Sequencing involved patients with CD8+CD57+ cell expansion previously shown by flow cytometry. Researchers used genomic DNA as the template to profile TCR beta VDJ and CDR3. TCRdb re-derived calls from the reads in MiXCR, one entry per CDR3 protein. The data show 200,000 to 250,000 distinct CDR3 sequences, about half seen once.

The chain is built from TRBV2 and TRBJ2-2; D might be TRBD1 or TRBD2, each matching 5 bases. The sequence was obtained from a human donor with aplastic anemia. The specimen sequenced was sorted CD4+, CD8+, or CD8+CD57+ T cells (not recorded which) from PBMCs. The CDR3 region has the DNA TGTGCCAGCTTACAGGACCCGAACACCGGGGAGCTGCTTTTT. Translating it yields CASLQDPNTGELLF.